This entry features one T cell receptor (beta chain) sequence. The data were taken from a study of PD-L1 blockade in urothelial cancer. Sample time point: pretreatment peripheral blood. Some clones are missing from TCRdb's copy, which holds only in-frame ones; the method was immunoSEQ multiplex PCR. The sample comprises around 100,000 clones, around 86% of which are singletons, and roughly 2% rests with the top ten. After removal of 10 bases from V and 4 bases from J, the junction contained 11 bases not matched to a gene. The CDR3 covers 14 residues. Germline CDR1 reads SNHLY; CDR2 reads FYNNEI. The chain uses TRBV2 and TRBJ2-5, with 8 positions matching TRBD2. This specimen was PBMCs, taken around atezolizumab (anti-PD-L1) treatment. This sequence was found in a man aged 55 to 70 with urothelial cancer. The CDR3 here is CAISLAEPGETQYF. In DNA, the CDR3 is TGTGCCATCTCACTAGCGGAGCCAGGAGAGACCCAGTACTTC.